The next 5 T cell receptor beta chains were all read from a single sample in a study of persistence of HIV-infected CD4 T cells. The stimulus was an HIV-1 Gag 15-mer peptide pool, 0.95 to 1 ug/peptide/mL. Memory cells lacking CD40L and CD69 with high CD45RO were sorted. Sequencing used immunoSEQ version 4 in survey mode. Here immunoSEQ multiplex PCR was the method, and the copy in TCRdb shows in-frame clones only, minus some. This sample has roughly 60,000 clones, with 65% to 80% found just once. These receptors have no identified antigens. The sample in question was CD4+ T cells sorted from PBMCs after roughly 19-hour stimulation, obtained from a patient who received antiretroviral therapy. Receptor source: an adult man with HIV who was CMV-seropositive.

The rearrangement joins TRBV3-1 (or the pseudogene TRBV3-2) to TRBJ2-6; D is tentatively TRBD1 or TRBD2 (6 bases each). V gave up 6 bases and J gave up 0 bases, with 15 bases separating them. The CDR3 runs to 17 residues. Germline assignment: CDR1 LGHDT and CDR2 YNNKEL (reference sequence). CDR3: CASSRQDGSSGANVLTF. In DNA form, the CDR3 reads TGTGCCAGCAGTCGACAGGACGGGAGCTCTGGGGCCAACGTCCTGACTTTC.

The CDR3 sequence: CASSHRQDTQYF. The CDR3 DNA reads TGTGCCAGCAGCCATCGACAGGATACGCAGTATTTT. The chain employs TRBV3-1 (or the pseudogene TRBV3-2) and TRBJ2-3; the D gene is possibly TRBD1 (5 bases). There are 12 residues in the CDR3. Looked up from germline, CDR1 is LGHDT and CDR2 is YNNKEL (reference sequence). Trimming pared 3 bases from V and 6 bases from J, leaving 7 bases between.

There are a few counts of this clone. The chain recombines TRBV27 with TRBJ1-5; the D is unclear. Germline V gene data show CDR1 as MNHEY and CDR2 as SMNVEV (reference sequence). The V gene lost 0 bases and the J gene lost 2 bases, with 11 bases spanning the gap. The length of the CDR3 is 16 residues. CDR3 sequence reads: CASSLSAGDGNQPQHF. CDR3 DNA sequence: TGTGCCAGCAGTTTATCAGCCGGGGATGGCAATCAGCCCCAGCATTTT.

This chain uses TRBV3-1 (or the pseudogene TRBV3-2) with TRBJ1-3; D is ambiguous. The germline V and J ends were trimmed by 1 base and 1 base, with 14 bases remaining between them. Germline-derived CDR1 and CDR2 are LGHDT and YNNKEL (reference sequence). The CDR3 loop spans 17 amino acids. CDR3 DNA sequence: TGTGCCAGCAGCCAAGTCTCCTCTCCTATGTCTGGAAACACCATATATTTT. Translating it yields CASSQVSSPMSGNTIYF.

This chain links TRBV28 with TRBJ1-2, with TRBD1 matching 10 bases. This CDR3 is 14 amino acids long. Per the germline V gene, CDR1 is MDHEN and CDR2 is SYDVKM. After removal of 2 bases from V and 8 bases from J, the junction contained 5 bases not matched to a gene. CDR3 sequence (DNA): TGTGCCAGCAGTTTAGAGGGACAGGGGAGCGGCTACACCTTC. It yields the protein CASSLEGQGSGYTF.